This T cell receptor beta chain was identified in a study of cytomegalovirus exposure and HLA in healthy donors. The PCR made use of 60 Vbeta and 13 Jbeta primers. The repertoire was sequenced with immunoSEQ multiplex PCR; TCRdb's copy has only in-frame clones and lacks some. This sample has about 140,000 clones, with around 80% found just once. Trimming took 5 bases from V and 2 from J; bases not matched to a gene: 6. Germline V gene sequence: CDR1 SGHVS, CDR2 FNYEAQ. The CDR3 length is 14 residues. This chain connects TRBV7-6 to TRBJ2-7, with TRBD1 matching 7 bases. Input material: PBMCs. The sequence derives from a middle-aged man in good health and CMV-seronegative. In DNA, the CDR3 is TGTGCCAGCAGCCTCGGGACAGAAGCCTACGAGCAGTACTTC. Translation: CASSLGTEAYEQYF.